This paragraph covers one T cell receptor (beta chain) sequence. This CDR3 region has 16 residues. Germline lookup yields CDR1 SEHNR and CDR2 FQNEAQ (reference sequence). J lost 4 bases, V lost 4 bases, and 11 bases had no gene match. The data originate from a study of cytomegalovirus exposure and HLA in healthy donors. At the level of the study: From donors who were HLA-typed, an early data release held 80 million to 85 million unique TCRs.

It was with 60 Vbeta and 13 Jbeta primers that the PCR ran. Libraries were prepared by immunoSEQ multiplex PCR; TCRdb keeps only in-frame clonotypes and omits some of them. Of more than 100,000 clones listed, around 74% are singletons. Specimen: PBMCs. V is TRBV7-9 and J is TRBJ1-2; 8 bases fit TRBD1. This receptor was obtained from a man aged 60 to 75 in good health and CMV-seropositive. The CDR3 region has the DNA TGTGCCAGCAGCTCCCACCTTGGACAGGGACGCTATGGCTACACCTTC. The encoded protein is CASSSHLGQGRYGYTF. Together with reference TRBV7-9 and TRBJ1-2, the CDR3 gives the full variable domain: DTGVSQNPRHKITKRGQNVTFRCDPISEHNRLYWYRQTLGQGPEFLTYFQNEAQLEKSRLLSDRFSAERPKGSFSTLEIQRTEQGDSAMYLCASSSHLGQGRYGYTFGSGTRLTVV.